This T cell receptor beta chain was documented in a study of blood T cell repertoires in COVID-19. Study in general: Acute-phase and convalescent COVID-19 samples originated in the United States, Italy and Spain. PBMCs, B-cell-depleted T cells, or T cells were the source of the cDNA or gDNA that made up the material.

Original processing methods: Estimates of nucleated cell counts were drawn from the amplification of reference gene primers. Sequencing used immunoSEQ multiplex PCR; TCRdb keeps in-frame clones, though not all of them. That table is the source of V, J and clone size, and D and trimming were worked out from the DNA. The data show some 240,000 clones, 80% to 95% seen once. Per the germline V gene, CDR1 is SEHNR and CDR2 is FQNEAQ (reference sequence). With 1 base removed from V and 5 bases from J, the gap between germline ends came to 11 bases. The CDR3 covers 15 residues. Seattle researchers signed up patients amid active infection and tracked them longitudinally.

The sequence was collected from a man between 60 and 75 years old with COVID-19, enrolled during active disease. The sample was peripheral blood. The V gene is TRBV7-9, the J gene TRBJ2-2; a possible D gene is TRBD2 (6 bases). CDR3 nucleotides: TGTGCCAGCAGCTTAGGGAATGGAGGGACCGGGGAGCTGTTTTTT. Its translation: CASSLGNGGTGELFF. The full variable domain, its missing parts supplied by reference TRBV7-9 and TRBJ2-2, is DTGVSQNPRHKITKRGQNVTFRCDPISEHNRLYWYRQTLGQGPEFLTYFQNEAQLEKSRLLSDRFSAERPKGSFSTLEIQRTEQGDSAMYLCASSLGNGGTGELFFGEGSRLTVL.